Only one count was recorded for the clone carrying this T cell receptor beta chain. In the authors' methods: Reference gene primer amplification gave nucleated cell count estimates. Libraries were prepared by immunoSEQ multiplex PCR; TCRdb keeps only in-frame clonotypes and omits some of them. The D gene and trimming were derived from the DNA, and the V and J assignments and clone size from that table. The table records about 160,000 clones, 93% of them present only once. This entry comes from a study of blood T cell repertoires in COVID-19. Study-wide background: The analysed material was cDNA or gDNA that came from T cells, B-cell-depleted T cells, or PBMCs.

Germline V CDR1 and CDR2: SGHVS, FNYEAQ. This CDR3 is 16 amino acids long. After removal of 1 base from V and 1 base from J, the junction contained 3 bases not matched to a gene. This sequence was found in an older woman with COVID-19, enrolled during active disease. Source material: peripheral blood. The rearrangement links TRBV7-6 to TRBJ1-3; 8 nucleotides match TRBD1. The CDR3 loop is CASSLGDRGSGNTIYF. For the CDR3, the DNA is TGTGCCAGCAGCTTAGGAGACAGGGGTTCTGGAAACACCATATATTTT.